A selection of T cell receptor beta chains follows, all from one sample in a study of blood T cell repertoires in COVID-19. Data came from immunoSEQ multiplex PCR; TCRdb stores just in-frame clones and leaves some out. The table shows about 200,000 clones, with approximately 92% occurring only once. The sequenced sample was PBMCs or T cells enriched from blood (not recorded which). The receptor source for this set is a woman between 40 and 55 years old with acute COVID-19. Each CDR3 is given with its conserved first and last residue. Fields, in order: D gene, J gene, clone size, V gene, CDR3 DNA, CDR3 protein. A D gene is named only where the DNA matches it firmly. The size entry is marked missing in some rows and otherwise reads once, few, many or a size class.

D: NA; J: TRBJ2-7; size: once; V: TRBV21-1; DNA: TGTGCCAGCAGCAAAGCGCCAGGAGGGGTTTCCGGGGGGCGCCTGTACGAGCAGTACTTC; CDR3: CASSKAPGGVSGGRLYEQYF
D: NA; J: TRBJ2-1; size: once; V: TRBV11-2; DNA: TGTGCCAGCAGCCCGCCGGAGCGGGCTAAGAATGAGCAGTTCTTC; CDR3: CASSPPERAKNEQFF
D: TRBD2; J: TRBJ2-7; size: NA; V: TRBV4-3; DNA: TGCGCCAGCAGCCAAGGATGGACTAGCGCCGAGCAGTACTTC; CDR3: CASSQGWTSAEQYF
D: NA; J: TRBJ1-6; size: NA; V: TRBV19; DNA: TGTGCCAGTAGTTCAGGTGCCCCGAGCTCCTATAATTCACCCCTCCACTTT; CDR3: CASSSGAPSSYNSPLHF
D: NA; J: TRBJ2-2; size: NA; V: TRBV24-1; DNA: TGTGCCACAGGGGCTTCGGTGGGAGGGGAGCTGTTTTTT; CDR3: CATGASVGGELFF
D: TRBD2; J: TRBJ2-3; size: NA; V: TRBV7-2; DNA: TGTGCCAGCAGCTCACTAGCGGTCAGCACAGATACGCAGTATTTT; CDR3: CASSSLAVSTDTQYF
D: TRBD1; J: TRBJ2-3; size: once; V: TRBV7-9; DNA: TGTGCCAGCAGCTTCGCGACAGGGAGCACAGATACGCAGTATTTT; CDR3: CASSFATGSTDTQYF
D: TRBD1; J: TRBJ1-5; size: NA; V: TRBV28; DNA: TGTGCCAGCAGTTCGTTCACAGGGGGGAAGTATCAGCCCCAGCATTTT; CDR3: CASSSFTGGKYQPQHF
D: TRBD1; J: TRBJ1-2; size: NA; V: TRBV9; DNA: TGTGCCAGCAGCGCCTCCGGGACAGGGGGCTTCACTGACTATGGCTACACCTTC; CDR3: CASSASGTGGFTDYGYTF
D: TRBD2; J: TRBJ2-2; size: NA; V: TRBV12-5; DNA: TGTGCTAGTTCCCCGGGACTACGTACGGGCACCGGGGAGCTGTTTTTT; CDR3: CASSPGLRTGTGELFF
D: TRBD1; J: TRBJ2-7; size: NA; V: TRBV27; DNA: TGTGCCAGCGCCCCCTTCGGGACAGGGTTCTACGAGCAGTACTTC; CDR3: CASAPFGTGFYEQYF
D: TRBD1; J: TRBJ2-2; size: NA; V: TRBV28; DNA: TGTGCCACTCCCAAGGGGGCGGGCACCGGGGAGCTGTTTTTT; CDR3: CATPKGAGTGELFF
D: TRBD1; J: TRBJ2-1; size: NA; V: TRBV7-2; DNA: TGTGCCAGCAGCTTAGTATTCAAGGACAGGGGGTCTAATGAGCAGTTCTTC; CDR3: CASSLVFKDRGSNEQFF
D: TRBD2; J: TRBJ2-1; size: NA; V: TRBV27; DNA: TGTGCCAGCAATGATCTAGCGGGAGCCTACAATGAGCAGTTCTTC; CDR3: CASNDLAGAYNEQFF
D: TRBD2; J: TRBJ2-1; size: NA; V: TRBV7-7; DNA: TGTGCCAGCAGCTTACTAGCGGGGGCCCCCTACAATGAGCAGTTCTTC; CDR3: CASSLLAGAPYNEQFF
D: TRBD1; J: TRBJ2-7; size: NA; V: TRBV5-1; DNA: TGCGCCAGCAGCTTGCCCCCGGGACAGGGTAACGAGCAGTACTTC; CDR3: CASSLPPGQGNEQYF
D: NA; J: TRBJ2-1; size: NA; V: TRBV5-1; DNA: TGCGCCAGCAGCCTCTCCACAATTCGACAGGCCAATGAGCAGTTCTTC; CDR3: CASSLSTIRQANEQFF
D: NA; J: TRBJ1-2; size: NA; V: TRBV27; DNA: TGTGCCAGCAGTCCCCACGGACAGAGAGCTAACTATGGCTACACCTTC; CDR3: CASSPHGQRANYGYTF
D: TRBD1; J: TRBJ2-7; size: NA; V: TRBV25-1; DNA: TGTGCCAGCAGCTCTCTGGGACAGGGGGCGAGGGAGCAGTACTTC; CDR3: CASSSLGQGAREQYF
D: NA; J: TRBJ2-2; size: once; V: TRBV27; DNA: TGTGCCAGCAGTCTAGTACTGGACACCGGGGAGCTGTTTTTT; CDR3: CASSLVLDTGELFF
D: TRBD2; J: TRBJ2-1; size: NA; V: TRBV5-1; DNA: TGCGCCAGCAGCTTGGGACGAGCGGGGGTAGATGAGCAGTTCTTC; CDR3: CASSLGRAGVDEQFF
D: NA; J: TRBJ1-1; size: NA; V: TRBV19; DNA: TGTGCCAGTAGTAGAGAGGGACAATCTGAAGCTTTCTTT; CDR3: CASSREGQSEAFF
D: NA; J: TRBJ1-4; size: NA; V: TRBV7-9; DNA: TGTGCCAGCAGCTTTCTGGGGGGATCTGAAAAACTGTTTTTT; CDR3: CASSFLGGSEKLFF
D: NA; J: TRBJ2-1; size: NA; V: TRBV7-2; DNA: TGTGCCAGCACCCCGGAGTTTTCGTACAACAATGAGCAGTTCTTC; CDR3: CASTPEFSYNNEQFF
D: NA; J: TRBJ2-7; size: NA; V: TRBV5-1; DNA: TGCGCCAGCAGCCCCGGGCAGGGGACATCCTACGAGCAGTACTTC; CDR3: CASSPGQGTSYEQYF
D: TRBD2; J: TRBJ2-5; size: NA; V: TRBV6-5; DNA: TGTGCCAGCAGTTTACTAGCGGGGGTCCAAGAGACCCAGTACTTC; CDR3: CASSLLAGVQETQYF
D: NA; J: TRBJ1-3; size: once; V: TRBV15; DNA: TGTGCCACCAGCAGAGGCCGGTTTGAGTCTGGAAACACCATATATTTT; CDR3: CATSRGRFESGNTIYF
D: NA; J: TRBJ2-2; size: NA; V: TRBV11-2; DNA: TGTGCCAGCAGCGCCCTTAGTAGGCCAGGCGTAAACACCGGGGAGCTGTTTTTT; CDR3: CASSALSRPGVNTGELFF
D: TRBD2; J: TRBJ2-3; size: NA; V: TRBV6-1; DNA: TGTGCCAGCAGTGCCGGGAGACTAGCGACCGCAGATACGCAGTATTTT; CDR3: CASSAGRLATADTQYF
D: TRBD2; J: TRBJ2-5; size: NA; V: TRBV7-2; DNA: TGTGCCAGCAGCCCACCAGGGGCGGGAGGCCGTGCCCAGTACTTC; CDR3: CASSPPGAGGRAQYF
D: NA; J: TRBJ1-1; size: NA; V: TRBV9; DNA: TGTGCCAGCAGCGTAGCATTAACGGGGACTGAAGCTTTCTTT; CDR3: CASSVALTGTEAFF
D: NA; J: TRBJ1-3; size: NA; V: TRBV12-3/TRBV12-4; DNA: TGTGCCAGCAGTGGACTCGGAAACACCATATATTTT; CDR3: CASSGLGNTIYF
D: NA; J: TRBJ1-2; size: NA; V: TRBV27; DNA: TGTGCCAGCACCTCTCTCGGGGTTGGCTATGGCTACACCTTC; CDR3: CASTSLGVGYGYTF
D: TRBD2; J: TRBJ2-7; size: NA; V: TRBV2; DNA: TGTGCCAGCAGTGACCCCAGTAGGACTAGCGGTACCTACGAGCAGTACTTC; CDR3: CASSDPSRTSGTYEQYF
D: NA; J: TRBJ1-1; size: NA; V: TRBV28; DNA: TGTGCCAGCAGTTTACGACAGAGGAACACTGAAGCTTTCTTT; CDR3: CASSLRQRNTEAFF
D: TRBD1; J: TRBJ2-7; size: NA; V: TRBV30; DNA: TGTGCCTGGAGTGTAAAGCCGGGACAGGCCACCTACGAGCAGTACTTC; CDR3: CAWSVKPGQATYEQYF
D: TRBD2; J: TRBJ2-1; size: NA; V: TRBV19; DNA: TGTGCCAGTAGTATCGGACTAGCGGGAATCGGTGAGCAGTTCTTC; CDR3: CASSIGLAGIGEQFF
D: NA; J: TRBJ1-3; size: NA; V: TRBV5-6; DNA: TGTGCCAGCACTCACCTGGGGGGGAACACCATATATTTT; CDR3: CASTHLGGNTIYF
D: TRBD2; J: TRBJ2-2; size: NA; V: TRBV5-6; DNA: TGTGCCAGCAGCTTGGTTGCGGGGGAGGTCACCGGGGAGCTGTTTTTT; CDR3: CASSLVAGEVTGELFF
D: TRBD1; J: TRBJ1-5; size: NA; V: TRBV4-1; DNA: TGCGCCAGCAGTTCAACTGGGGCAGGGGGCAGGGGTCAGCCCCAGCATTTT; CDR3: CASSSTGAGGRGQPQHF
D: TRBD2; J: TRBJ2-5; size: NA; V: TRBV20-1; DNA: TGCAGTGCCGCGGGGGTTGAGACCCAGTACTTC; CDR3: CSAAGVETQYF
D: TRBD1; J: TRBJ1-2; size: NA; V: TRBV3-1/TRBV3-2; DNA: TGTGCCAGCAGCCGGGACAGGGAAGACTATGCCGCTCTCTATGGCTACACCTTC; CDR3: CASSRDREDYAALYGYTF
D: TRBD2; J: TRBJ2-1; size: NA; V: TRBV20-1; DNA: TGCAGTGCTAGTGGACCTAGCGGTAGCTCCTACAATGAGCAGTTCTTC; CDR3: CSASGPSGSSYNEQFF
D: TRBD1; J: TRBJ2-7; size: NA; V: TRBV6-5; DNA: TGTGCCAGCAGCGCCGGGACAGGGGGCCACGAGCAGTACTTC; CDR3: CASSAGTGGHEQYF
D: TRBD2; J: TRBJ2-1; size: NA; V: TRBV5-1; DNA: TGCGCCAGCAGCCCACAGACTAGCGGGTCCTACAATGAGCAGTTCTTC; CDR3: CASSPQTSGSYNEQFF
D: NA; J: TRBJ2-1; size: NA; V: TRBV7-2; DNA: TGTGCCAGCAGCTTCGGGGGAGGGGGGAAGGTTGAGCAGTTCTTC; CDR3: CASSFGGGGKVEQFF
D: NA; J: TRBJ1-3; size: NA; V: TRBV5-5; DNA: TGTGCCAGCAGCTTGGGGCAGGGCCACTCTGGAAACACCATATATTTT; CDR3: CASSLGQGHSGNTIYF
D: NA; J: TRBJ1-5; size: NA; V: TRBV20-1; DNA: TGCAGTGCTAGTTTAGGGGCAGGAAATCAGCCCCAGCATTTT; CDR3: CSASLGAGNQPQHF
D: NA; J: TRBJ2-7; size: few; V: TRBV2; DNA: TGTGCCAGCAGTGAAGCCCTCCCCGGGTCCTCCTACGAGCAGTACTTC; CDR3: CASSEALPGSSYEQYF